Listed here is a single TCR beta chain. Its cognate antigen has yet to be identified. Sequence at one end of the junction differs from germline and may be a read error. CDR1 and CDR2, per the germline V gene (reference sequence), are SSHAT and FNYEAQ. From the cysteine up to the phenylalanine, the CDR3 has a length of 13 residues. Only the CDR3 DNA is retained, 39 bases long and in frame from the first base. Library generation was performed with the immunoSEQ multiplex PCR assay. For the multiplex PCR, a mixture combining 60 forward primers for TCR Vbeta segments and 13 reverse primers for TCR Jbeta segments was used. The CDR3 region of rearranged TCR beta genes was amplified from genomic DNA with a multiplex PCR assay. On the Illumina HiSeq System, the amplified TCR beta libraries were sequenced as 87-base-pair reads. Processing in the source paper ran as follows. A later analysis counted some 74 million unique TCR beta chains across the 690 or so repertoires, and around 12 million of these chains were shared by at least two donors. Raw reads were error-corrected and collapsed into unique sequences with a nearest-neighbor algorithm that merged closely related sequences to remove PCR and sequencing errors. Alignment of CDR3 sequences to IMGT reference sequences was used to assign V, D and J gene segments. For a sequence to be retained, a match of at least six nucleotides was required to both a V gene segment and a J gene segment. A rearrangement was called productive if the CDR3 had no stop codons and remained in frame with V and J, and every other rearrangement was called non-productive. Following IMGT convention, CDR3 was defined as the stretch from the second conserved V-encoded cysteine up to the conserved J-encoded phenylalanine. The earlier analysis of about 500 of the donors excluded sequences that lacked an unambiguous match to a single V gene segment. In an earlier analysis of approximately 560 of the donors, a V segment was called functional when productive rearrangements were above 56.7%, and segregating when the standard deviation between donors exceeded 5%. A statistical classification framework was built for diagnosing cytomegalovirus status from the catalog of TCR beta chain sequences. In a later analysis, TCR nucleotide sequences were compared against IMGT/GENE-DB human TR gene sequences so that V and J genes could be assigned. Using the TCRdist pipeline, a later analysis assigned CDR3 sequences along with most-parsimonious VDJ recombination scenarios. In a later analysis, every TCR beta chain was defined by the combination of its CDR3 amino acid sequence and its V-gene family, and reads without a unique V-gene family were dropped. A later analysis removed 500 to 650 highly shared, low-generation-probability nucleotide sequences to deal with suspected cross-contamination and a sequencing artifact. A later analysis calculated a clonal expansion index for each public chain from normalized within-repertoire ranks of inferred template counts. A later analysis computed generation probabilities with a VDJ recombination model fitted to out-of-frame rearrangements, and checked the results against IGoR. In a later analysis, hypergeometric tests were used to score TCR-TCR, TCR-HLA and TCR-CMV co-occurrence, with a repertoire-size bias correction applied to TCR pairs. False discovery rates were estimated in a later analysis by permuting HLA or CMV assignments 20 times. In a later analysis, co-occurring TCRs were grouped using DBSCAN, and TCRdist sequence similarity was added for clustering within HLA-allele-positive subsets. Repertoires with fewer than 30,000 or more than 120,000 public chains, plus five repertoires with anomalous nucleotide sharing, were excluded from co-occurrence clustering. TCRdb limited this immuneACCESS table to in-frame rearrangements with V and J called. A share of clones is missing; checked studies link under half to unresolved V genes, and the rest is unexplained. V and J calls and clone size come straight from that table; D and trimming were deduced from the DNA. The sample table shows some 110,000 clones, and around three quarters are seen once. Around 3% of the sample comes from the top ten.

The cohort comprised fewer than 700 healthy bone marrow donors. Cohort members were all nominally healthy when sampled, although unrecorded immune exposures were likely present. The donor tested CMV seropositive and was one of the 289 seropositive cohort members. Every donor gave a peripheral blood sample, and the peripheral blood mononuclear cells from that sample were used for TCR beta sequencing. Genomic DNA was extracted from the blood cell samples with the Qiagen DNeasy Blood Extraction Kit. This record comes from a study of cytomegalovirus exposure and HLA in healthy donors (dated by TCRdb to the late 2010s). Looking at the study overall: An earlier analysis of some 550 of the donors reported about 250 Gb of sequence data and some 120 million unique TCR beta sequences from 150 million to 200 million T cells. Among some 410 genotyped donors of the cohort, an average of approximately 240,000 unique TCR beta nucleotide sequences were sequenced per donor, roughly 18% of them non-productive. Typing coverage varied by locus: roughly 620-630 donors for A, B, C, DRB1 and DQB1; around 560 for DQA1; 606 for DPA1; approximately 470 for DPB1. An earlier analysis of roughly 600 of the donors used high-throughput TCR beta sequencing to judge whether each TCR beta V gene segment behaved as functional or pseudogenic. An early release covering just under 650 HLA-typed donors comprised 250 to 350 gigabases of sequencing data and tens of millions of unique TCR sequences. The aim of the study was to test whether cataloging public T cell receptors could identify signatures of past pathogen exposure. Among the approximately 400 genotyped donors, under 90% belonged to the genetic ancestry cluster associated with self-reported Caucasian donors. All discovery cohort repertoires had been generated on a single sequencing platform. The later analysis used no new phenotypic data to find candidate immune exposures, relying instead on TCR beta sequences and their occurrence across donors. Using immunosequencing, the study profiled T cell repertoires from roughly 650 subjects and related those repertoires to cytomegalovirus serostatus. Because of strong linkage in the cohort, roughly five DR-DQ haplotypes were treated as single units for association and clustering. HLA typing covered class I and class II loci at four-digit resolution. In a later analysis, previously published TCR beta repertoires from several hundred donors were re-analyzed and high-resolution HLA genotyping was added so that TCR occurrence patterns could be studied. A later genetic analysis took genome-wide SNP genotypes for about 65% of the roughly 670 donors and used that subset as a discovery cohort. Alongside the repertoire data, information on donor age, sex, ethnicity and CMV serostatus was compiled. Along with the roughly 700-subject first cohort, a separate validation cohort of over a hundred different subjects was used. High-throughput TCR immunosequencing, statistical association of individual TCRs with disease status, and machine learning were combined to predict cytomegalovirus infection status. Beyond this particular receptor, the publication reports: Some IMGT-functional V segments, including TRBV6-2 and TRBV6-3, could not be distinguished by the 87-base-pair reads and were therefore excluded. An association between a missense DCLRE1C variant and V-gene and J-gene trimming of TCR beta chains was found in a later genetic analysis and replicated in an independent cohort. For the cohort, immune exposure information was limited to CMV serostatus. When HLA alleles, especially DR and DQ, strongly co-occurred, TCR associations were difficult to assign to individual alleles. Compared with equally common non-associated chains, HLA-associated TCR beta chains in a later analysis were more clonally expanded and had lower generation probabilities. The classifier was reported to diagnose cytomegalovirus status with high specificity and sensitivity in both the original and validation cohorts. In an earlier analysis of some 500 of the donors, most TCR beta V segments appeared in productive rearrangements about 87% or about 30% of the time, broadly matching IMGT annotations. About 17 rarely observed V segments, including chromosome 9 orphons, were excluded from the earlier analysis of 550 to 700 of the donors because counts were too low. Three of the identified cytomegalovirus-associated TCR beta chains were confirmed in vitro to be specific for cytomegalovirus antigens. Compared with the roughly 700-donor mean, donors in an Asian-associated ancestry cluster had fewer N-insertions in productive TCRs, according to a later genetic analysis. The presence/absence analyses assumed that sequencing depth was roughly uniform across donors, and that assumption may not be true. A later analysis reported that several top co-occurrence clusters appeared linked to parvovirus B19, influenza, CMV and Epstein-Barr virus. A total of 150 to 200 TCR beta chains were listed by the study as associated with cytomegalovirus. Across donors, most TCR sequences were observed very rarely, whereas some public TCRs were present in many individuals. A group of highly shared sequence variants was considered likely to be a technical artifact of the sequencing pipeline. A further reported finding was that TCR beta sequences accurately predicted the HLA-A and HLA-B alleles for most subjects in the first cohort. Most CMV-associated TCR beta chains appeared to be HLA-restricted in a later analysis, and the HLA associations seemed to be driven largely by CMV exposure. Because HLA typing was unavailable for some donors at each locus, only the typed subset was used in association tests. At a false discovery rate of 0.05, a later analysis linked around 15,000 TCR beta sequences to specific HLA alleles. Only TCR beta chains were sequenced in this cohort, and the absence of alpha or paired-chain data limited detectable features. Linkage disequilibrium might explain the correlated functional status among segregating V segments, but an unknown experimental factor could not be excluded. A later analysis found that TCR association rates varied across HLA loci, with DRB1 alleles showing the most associated TCRs and HLA-C alleles the fewest. The authors suggested that the approach could potentially be generalized to other disease states and immunological phenotypes.

Sequences were obtained from PBMCs. The V gene is TRBV7-7 and the J gene is TRBJ2-7; TRBD2 is a weak D gene call, 7 bases matching. The sequence came from a woman under 30 in good health and CMV-seropositive. The CDR3 here reads CASSLEGGSEQYF. The nucleotides read TGTGCTAGCAGCTTAGAGGGGGGGAGCGAGCAGTACTTC.